This T cell receptor beta chain was recorded in a study of blood T cells in healthy people across ages. CDR1 is ENHRY and CDR2 is SYGVKD in the germline V gene. The CDR3 consists of 14 residues. The V end was cut by 0 bases, the J end by 2 bases, with 7 bases between. Together with a sample-barcoded 5' primer, a J-beta primer mix was included in a second PCR lasting about 6 to 12 cycles. TCRdb passed the 5' RACE reads through MiXCR, listing each CDR3 protein once. The sample consists of 1.5 million to 2 million distinct CDR3 sequences, about 49% of them appearing once. The sequenced sample was blood. The sequence derives from a woman in her thirties or forties in good health. The chain is built from TRBV10-3 and TRBJ1-2, with a tentative D call TRBD1 (5 bases). For the CDR3, the DNA is TGTGCCATCAGTGAGTCGCCAGGGAACTATGGCTACACCTTC. This gives the protein CAISESPGNYGYTF.